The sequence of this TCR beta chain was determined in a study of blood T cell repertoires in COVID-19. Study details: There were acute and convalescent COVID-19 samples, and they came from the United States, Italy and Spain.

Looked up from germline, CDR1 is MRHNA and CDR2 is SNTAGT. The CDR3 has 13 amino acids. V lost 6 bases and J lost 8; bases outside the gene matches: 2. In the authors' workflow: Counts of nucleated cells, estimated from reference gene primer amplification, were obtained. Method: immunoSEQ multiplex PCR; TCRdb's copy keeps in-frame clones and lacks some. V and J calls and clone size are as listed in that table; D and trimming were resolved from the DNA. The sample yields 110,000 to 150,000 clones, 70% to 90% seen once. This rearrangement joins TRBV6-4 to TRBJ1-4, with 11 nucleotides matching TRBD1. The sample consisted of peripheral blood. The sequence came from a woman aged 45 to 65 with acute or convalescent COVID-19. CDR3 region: CASSRDRGEKLFF. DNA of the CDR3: TGTGCCAGCAGCCGGGACAGGGGGGAAAAACTGTTTTTT.